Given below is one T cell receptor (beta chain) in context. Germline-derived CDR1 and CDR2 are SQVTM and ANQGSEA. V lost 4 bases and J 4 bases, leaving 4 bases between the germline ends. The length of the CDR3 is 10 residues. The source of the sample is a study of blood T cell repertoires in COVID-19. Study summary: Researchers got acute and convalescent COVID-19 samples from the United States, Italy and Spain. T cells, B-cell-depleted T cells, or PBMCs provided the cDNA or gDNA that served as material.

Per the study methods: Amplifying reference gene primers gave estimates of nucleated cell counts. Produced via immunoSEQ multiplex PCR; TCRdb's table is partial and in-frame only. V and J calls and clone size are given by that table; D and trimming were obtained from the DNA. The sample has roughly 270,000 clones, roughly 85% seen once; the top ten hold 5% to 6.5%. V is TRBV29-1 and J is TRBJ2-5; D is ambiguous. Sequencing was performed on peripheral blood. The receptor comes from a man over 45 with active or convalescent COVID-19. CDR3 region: CSVARETQYF. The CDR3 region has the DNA TGCAGCGTTGCTAGAGAGACCCAGTACTTC.